These 4 T cell receptor beta chains were all obtained from the same sample, sequenced in a study of identical twins. From the 5' RACE reads, TCRdb called clonotypes with MiXCR, one entry per CDR3 protein. The sample yields approximately 620,000 distinct CDR3 sequences, over 8.5% seen once. This same sample was also taken into another study, of yellow fever vaccine responses in identical twins.

Sequenced sample: PBMCs. Source of these receptors: a woman younger than 35 in good health.

V is TRBV7-6 and J is TRBJ2-5; D ambiguous. Germline CDR1 is SGHVS and CDR2 is FNYEAQ. CDR3 length: 17 residues. V was clipped by 1 base and J by 2 bases, with 17 bases between them. In DNA, the CDR3 is TGTGCCAGCAGCTTAGACCCTCCGACGGGCGCTCAAGAGACCCAGTACTTC. It yields the protein CASSLDPPTGAQETQYF.

V usage is TRBV29-1 and J usage is TRBJ2-7; tentatively, D is TRBD1 or TRBD2 (5 bases each). The germline CDR1 and CDR2 sequences are SQVTM and ANQGSEA. With 4 bases removed from V and 4 bases from J, the gap between germline ends came to 20 bases. The CDR3 is 15 residues long. The DNA for the CDR3 is TGCAGCGTTGTTTCCTGGGGCGTGGGAGCTTACGAGCAGTACTTC. Encoded protein: CSVVSWGVGAYEQYF.

This clonotype was recorded at least ten times. The V and J genes are TRBV4-3 and TRBJ2-2, with D hard to call. The CDR3 is 14 amino acids. V gave up 5 bases and J gave up 2 bases, with 9 bases separating them. The germline CDR1 and CDR2 sequences are LGHNA and YSLEER. CDR3 nucleotide sequence: TGCGCCAGCAGCTATAGCCTAAACACCGGGGAGCTGTTTTTT. Amino acid sequence: CASSYSLNTGELFF.

The chain is built from TRBV7-2 and TRBJ2-1; 12 nucleotides line up with TRBD2. This CDR3 has 16 residues. V was clipped by 5 bases and J by 4 bases; unmatched bases: 6. Germline lookup yields CDR1 SGHTA and CDR2 FQGNSA. The CDR3 bases are TGTGCCAGCAGCGGACTAGCGGGAAGTGTGTACAATGAGCAGTTCTTC. Translated: CASSGLAGSVYNEQFF.